This TCR beta chain derives from a study of T-cell reconstitution after alpha-beta-depleted transplantation in children. This clonotype was seen a handful of times. Its antigen is not identified. Study results and caveats: Certain patients had high TCRbeta diversity at day 60, and it came from recipient T cells and thymic progenitors that survived. Several hundred graft clones that had expanded were reportedly the source of alpha-beta T cells about two months after transplant. Counts and diversity of T cells one year after transplant came mostly from newly produced T cells.

Molecular barcoding with unique molecular identifiers was used for the TCRbeta library. From the PCR reads, TCRdb called clonotypes with MiXCR, one entry per CDR3 protein. The sample lists about 200,000 distinct CDR3 sequences, over 15% occurring once. This sequence originates from a male patient aged 2 to 10 who had a stem cell transplant for acute lymphoblastic leukemia, so the T cells may come from the graft donor. The starting material was PBMCs, mostly from graft donor cells, obtained 360 days after TCRalphabeta/CD19-depleted stem cell transplant.

The CDR3 here is CASSLPNRQGARGGYTF. CDR3 nucleotide sequence: TGTGCCAGCAGCTTGCCCAACAGACAGGGGGCGAGGGGTGGCTACACCTTC. This rearrangement joins TRBV5-4 to TRBJ1-2; TRBD1 aligns across 10 bases. The CDR3 runs to 17 residues. CDR1 is SGHNT, CDR2 YYREEE, per germline (reference sequence). V shed 1 base, J shed 7 bases, and the junction held 13 bases outside the gene matches.